Sequencing of this T cell receptor beta chain was carried out in a study of T cell repertoires in cytomegalovirus infection. Turning to the study itself: Selected CMV epitopes included recently identified HLA-C-restricted ones as well as well-studied HLA-B-restricted ones. Public TCR beta signatures provided an indication of both CMV infection and a matching HLA type. Findings and caveats of the study: Carriers of CMV plus the relevant HLA were identified by cumulative public TCR beta family frequency. HLA-C-restricted CMV clonotypes gave the most frequent clonotype in two of eight donors.

For this clonotype: No antigen is known for it.

CDR3 length: 17 residues. Deletions cut 4 bases from V and 0 bases from J, with 17 bases between. Germline CDR1 SEHNR, CDR2 FQNEAQ (reference sequence). Via MiXCR, TCRdb re-called the reads, giving one row per CDR3 protein. The profile covers 700,000 to 850,000 distinct CDR3 sequences, with 30% to 35% appearing a single time and roughly 12% taken by the ten largest. The sample was cultured CD8+ T cells from PBMCs, taken from culture after CMV antigen stimulation. The sequence derives from a human donor in good health (CMV status not recorded). Some clones in this sample may be carry-over from other donors' samples. This chain links TRBV7-9 with TRBJ2-3, with D perhaps TRBD1 (6 bases). CDR3 sequence reads: CASSSQDRSASTDTQYF. As DNA, the CDR3 is TGTGCCAGCAGCTCCCAAGACAGGAGCGCTAGCACAGATACGCAGTATTTT.